The following is a TCR beta chain sequence with its context. No antigen is known for it. The data were obtained in a study of vaccination and CD4 T cells after COVID-19. Study as a whole: Stimulation of cells relied on overlapping spike peptides derived from SARS-CoV-2, HCoV-NL63, HCoV-OC43 and HCoV-229E. Overall study results and limits: Of the reactive clones in convalescent patients, a median 86.3% showed up only post-vaccination.

Treatment denoted: roughly ten-day PBMC culture with coronavirus spike peptide pools or control peptides (ViraFEST assay). The Oncomine TCR Beta short-read assay sequenced DNA from cultured CD4+ T cells. TCRdb ran MiXCR on the PCR reads and lists one entry per CDR3 protein. Among about 15,000 distinct CDR3 sequences listed, approximately 52% were seen once. This CDR3 has 13 amino acids. Germline V gives CDR1 MNHNS, CDR2 SASEGT. V shed 5 bases and J shed 14 bases, with 18 bases lying between them. Sequenced input: CD4+ T cells from blood, cultured in vitro. The source of this sequence is a human donor who had recovered from COVID-19. The genes are TRBV6-1 and TRBJ1-4; D not resolved. The CDR3 here is CASSPRGRERLFF. The CDR3 nucleotides are TGTGCCAGCAGTCCCCGGGGAAGGGAAAGGCTGTTTTTT.